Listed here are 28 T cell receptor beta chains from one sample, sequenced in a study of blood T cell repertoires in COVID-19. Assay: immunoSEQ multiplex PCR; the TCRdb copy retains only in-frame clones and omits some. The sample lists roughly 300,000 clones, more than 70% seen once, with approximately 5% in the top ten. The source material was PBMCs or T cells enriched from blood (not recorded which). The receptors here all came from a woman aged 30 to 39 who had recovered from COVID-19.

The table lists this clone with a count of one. The CDR3 region is CASSYSISGNTEAFF. The CDR3, as DNA: TGTGCCAGCAGTTACTCGATTTCGGGGAACACTGAAGCTTTCTTT. The chain joins TRBV6-5 to TRBJ1-1; D is ambiguous. Trimming removed 0 bases from V and 1 base from J, with 9 bases in between. The CDR3 runs 15 residues. Germline values: CDR1 MNHEY, CDR2 SVGAGI.

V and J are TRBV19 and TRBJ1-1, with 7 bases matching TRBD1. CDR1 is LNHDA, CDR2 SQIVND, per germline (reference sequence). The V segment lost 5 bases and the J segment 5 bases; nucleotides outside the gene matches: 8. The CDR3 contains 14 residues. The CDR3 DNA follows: TGTGCCAGTAGTTTGGGCAGGGGGATAACTGAAGCTTTCTTT. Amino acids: CASSLGRGITEAFF.

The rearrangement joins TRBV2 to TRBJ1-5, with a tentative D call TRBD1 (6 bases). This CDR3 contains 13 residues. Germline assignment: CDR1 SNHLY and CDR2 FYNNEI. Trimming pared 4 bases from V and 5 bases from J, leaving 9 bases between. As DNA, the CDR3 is TGTGCCAGCAGTGGGACAGAATATCAGCCCCAGCATTTT. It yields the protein CASSGTEYQPQHF. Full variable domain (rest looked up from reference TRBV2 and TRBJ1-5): EPEVTQTPSHQVTQMGQEVILRCVPISNHLYFYWYRQILGQKVEFLVSFYNNEISEKSEIFDDQFSVERPDGSNFTLKIRSTKLEDSAMYFCASSGTEYQPQHFGDGTRLSIL.

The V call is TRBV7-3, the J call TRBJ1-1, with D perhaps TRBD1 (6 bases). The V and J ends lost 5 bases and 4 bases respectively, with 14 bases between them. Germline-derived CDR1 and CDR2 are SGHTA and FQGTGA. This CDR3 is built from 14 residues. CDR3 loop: CASSPGDPGTEAFF. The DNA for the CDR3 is TGTGCCAGCAGCCCAGGGGACCCCGGCACTGAAGCTTTCTTT.

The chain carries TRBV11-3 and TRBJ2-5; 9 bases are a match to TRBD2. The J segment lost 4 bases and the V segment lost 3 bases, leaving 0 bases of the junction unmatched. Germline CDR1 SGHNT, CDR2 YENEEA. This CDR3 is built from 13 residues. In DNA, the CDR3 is TGTGCCAGCAGCTTTAGCGGGGGAGAGACCCAGTACTTC. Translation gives CASSFSGGETQYF. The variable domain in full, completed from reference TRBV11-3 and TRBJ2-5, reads EAGVVQSPRYKIIEKKQPVAFWCNPISGHNTLYWYLQNLGQGPELLIRYENEEAVDDSQLPKDRFSAERLKGVDSTLKIQPAELGDSAVYLCASSFSGGETQYFGPGTRLLVL.

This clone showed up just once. The DNA of the CDR3 is TGTGCCAGCAGCCCCGAACGACCGGGACAGGGTCCTTCTGGAAACACCATATATTTT. Protein sequence: CASSPERPGQGPSGNTIYF. The V gene is TRBV7-6, the J gene TRBJ1-3; 9 nucleotides agree with TRBD1. Germline V lookup: CDR1 SGHVS, CDR2 FNYEAQ. The CDR3 is 19 amino acids. Trimming took 5 bases from V and 1 from J; bases not matched to a gene: 15.

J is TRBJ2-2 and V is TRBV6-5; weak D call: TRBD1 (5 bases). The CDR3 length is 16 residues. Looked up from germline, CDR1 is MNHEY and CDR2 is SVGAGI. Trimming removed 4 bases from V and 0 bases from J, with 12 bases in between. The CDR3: CASSSIRVPNTGELFF. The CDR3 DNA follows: TGTGCCAGCAGTTCGATCAGGGTGCCGAACACCGGGGAGCTGTTTTTT.

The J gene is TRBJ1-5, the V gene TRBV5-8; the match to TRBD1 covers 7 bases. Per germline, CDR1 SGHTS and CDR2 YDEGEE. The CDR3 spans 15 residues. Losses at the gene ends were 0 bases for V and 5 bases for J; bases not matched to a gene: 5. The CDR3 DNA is TGTGCCAGCAGCTTGGTCGCCAGGGGGGATCAGCCCCAGCATTTT. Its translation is CASSLVARGDQPQHF.

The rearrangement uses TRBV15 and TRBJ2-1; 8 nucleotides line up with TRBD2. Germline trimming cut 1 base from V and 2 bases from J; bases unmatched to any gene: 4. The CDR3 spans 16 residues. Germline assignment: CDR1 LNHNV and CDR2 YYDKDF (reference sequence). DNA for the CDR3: TGTGCCACCAGCAGAGGTTTAGCGGGGCCCTACAATGAGCAGTTCTTC. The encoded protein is CATSRGLAGPYNEQFF.

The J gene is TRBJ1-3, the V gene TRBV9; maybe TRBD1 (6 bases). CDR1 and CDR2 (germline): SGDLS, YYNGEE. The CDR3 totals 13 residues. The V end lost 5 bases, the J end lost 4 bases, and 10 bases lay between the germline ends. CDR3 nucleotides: TGTGCCAGCAGTACAGGGTGGGGAAACACCATATATTTT. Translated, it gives CASSTGWGNTIYF.

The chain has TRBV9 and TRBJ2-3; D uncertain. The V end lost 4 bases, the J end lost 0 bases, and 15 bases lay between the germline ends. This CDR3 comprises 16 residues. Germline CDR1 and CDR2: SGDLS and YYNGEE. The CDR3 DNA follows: TGTGCCAGCAGCTTTCTCGCTGGTGAGAGCACAGATACGCAGTATTTT. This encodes CASSFLAGESTDTQYF. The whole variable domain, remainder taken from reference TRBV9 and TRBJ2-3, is DSGVTQTPKHLITATGQRVTLRCSPRSGDLSVYWYQQSLDQGLQFLIQYYNGEERAKGNILERFSAQQFPDLHSELNLSSLELGDSALYFCASSFLAGESTDTQYFGPGTRLTVL.

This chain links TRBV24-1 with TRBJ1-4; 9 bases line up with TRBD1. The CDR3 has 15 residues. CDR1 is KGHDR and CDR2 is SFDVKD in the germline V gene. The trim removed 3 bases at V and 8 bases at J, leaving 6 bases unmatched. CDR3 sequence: CATSDTGQGGEKLFF. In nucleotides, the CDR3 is TGTGCCACCAGTGATACGGGACAGGGTGGGGAAAAACTGTTTTTT.

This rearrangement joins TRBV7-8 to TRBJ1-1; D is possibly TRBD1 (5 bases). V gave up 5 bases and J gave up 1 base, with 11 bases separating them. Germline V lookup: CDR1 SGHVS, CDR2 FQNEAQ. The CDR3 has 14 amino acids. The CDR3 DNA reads TGTGCCAGCAGCGTACCGACAGCGAACACTGAAGCTTTCTTT. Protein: CASSVPTANTEAFF.

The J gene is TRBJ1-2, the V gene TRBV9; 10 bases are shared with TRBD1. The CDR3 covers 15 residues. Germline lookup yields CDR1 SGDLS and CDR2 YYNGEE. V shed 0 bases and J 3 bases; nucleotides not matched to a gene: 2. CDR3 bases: TGTGCCAGCAGCGTAGGGGACAGGGGACACTATGGCTACACCTTC. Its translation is CASSVGDRGHYGYTF.

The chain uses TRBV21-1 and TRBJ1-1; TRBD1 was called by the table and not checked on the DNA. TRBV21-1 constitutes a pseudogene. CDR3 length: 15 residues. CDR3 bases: TGTGCCAGCACCCGACAGACAGGGTGGAACACTGAAGCTTTCTTT. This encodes CASTRQTGWNTEAFF.

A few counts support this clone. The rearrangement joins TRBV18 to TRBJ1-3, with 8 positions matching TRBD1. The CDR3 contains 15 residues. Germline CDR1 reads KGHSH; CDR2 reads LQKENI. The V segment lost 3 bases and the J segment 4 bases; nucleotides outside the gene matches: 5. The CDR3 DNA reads TGTGCCAGCTCACCGGACAGGGCGGCAGGAAACACCATATATTTT. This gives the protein CASSPDRAAGNTIYF.

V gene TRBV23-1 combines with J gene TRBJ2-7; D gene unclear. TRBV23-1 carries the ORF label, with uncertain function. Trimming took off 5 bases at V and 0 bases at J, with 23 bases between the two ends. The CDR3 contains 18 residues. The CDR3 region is CASSGSAPEPQDSYEQYF. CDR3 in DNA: TGCGCCAGCAGTGGATCCGCCCCCGAGCCGCAGGACTCCTACGAGCAGTACTTC.

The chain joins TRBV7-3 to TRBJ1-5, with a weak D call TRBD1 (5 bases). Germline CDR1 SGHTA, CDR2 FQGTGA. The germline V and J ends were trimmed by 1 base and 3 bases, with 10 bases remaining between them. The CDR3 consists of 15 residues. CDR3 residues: CASSLMGGPNQPQHF. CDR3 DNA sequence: TGTGCCAGCAGCTTAATGGGGGGTCCCAATCAGCCCCAGCATTTT. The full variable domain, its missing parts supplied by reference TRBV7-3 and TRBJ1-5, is GAGVSQTPSNKVTEKGKYVELRCDPISGHTALYWYRQSLGQGPEFLIYFQGTGAADDSGLPNDRFFAVRPEGSVSTLKIQRTERGDSAVYLCASSLMGGPNQPQHFGDGTRLSIL.

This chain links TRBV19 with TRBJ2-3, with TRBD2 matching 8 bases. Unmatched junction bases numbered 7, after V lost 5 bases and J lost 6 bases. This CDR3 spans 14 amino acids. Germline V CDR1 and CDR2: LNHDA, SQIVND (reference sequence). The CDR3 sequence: CASSLSTSADTQYF. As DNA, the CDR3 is TGTGCCAGTAGTCTCTCGACTAGCGCGGATACGCAGTATTTT.

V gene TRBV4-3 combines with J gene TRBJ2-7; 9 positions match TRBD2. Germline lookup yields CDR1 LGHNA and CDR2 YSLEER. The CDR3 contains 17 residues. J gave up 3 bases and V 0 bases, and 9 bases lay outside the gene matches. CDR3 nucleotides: TGCGCCAGCAGCCAAGACGGAGCGGGGGGACAAAACTACGAGCAGTACTTC. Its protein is CASSQDGAGGQNYEQYF.

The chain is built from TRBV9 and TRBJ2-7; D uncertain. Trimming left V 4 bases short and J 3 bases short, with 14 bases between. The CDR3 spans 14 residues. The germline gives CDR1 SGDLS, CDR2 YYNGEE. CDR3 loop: CASSPPTNLYEQYF. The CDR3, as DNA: TGTGCCAGCAGCCCTCCCACAAATCTCTACGAGCAGTACTTC.

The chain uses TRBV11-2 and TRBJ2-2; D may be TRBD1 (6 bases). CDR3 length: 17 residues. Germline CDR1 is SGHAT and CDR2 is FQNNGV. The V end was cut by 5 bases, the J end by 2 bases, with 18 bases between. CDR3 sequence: CASSTSTQGINTGELFF. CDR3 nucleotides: TGTGCCAGCAGCACCTCGACCCAGGGGATCAACACCGGGGAGCTGTTTTTT. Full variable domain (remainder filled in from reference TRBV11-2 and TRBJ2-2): EAGVAQSPRYKIIEKRQSVAFWCNPISGHATLYWYQQILGQGPKLLIQFQNNGVVDDSQLPKDRFSAERLKGVDSTLKIQPAKLEDSAVYLCASSTSTQGINTGELFFGEGSRLTVL.

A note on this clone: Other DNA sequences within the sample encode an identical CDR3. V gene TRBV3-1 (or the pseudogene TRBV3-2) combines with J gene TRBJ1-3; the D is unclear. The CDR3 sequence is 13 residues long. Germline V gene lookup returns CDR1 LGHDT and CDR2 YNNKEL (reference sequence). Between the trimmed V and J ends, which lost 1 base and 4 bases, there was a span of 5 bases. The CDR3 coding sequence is TGTGCCAGCAGCCAAGTATTAGGAAACACCATATATTTT. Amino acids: CASSQVLGNTIYF.

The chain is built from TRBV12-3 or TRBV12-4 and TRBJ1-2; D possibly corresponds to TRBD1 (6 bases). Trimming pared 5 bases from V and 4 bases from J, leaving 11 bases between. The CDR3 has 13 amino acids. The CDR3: CASSRQVPYGYTF. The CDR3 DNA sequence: TGTGCCAGCAGTCGACAGGTTCCCTATGGCTACACCTTC.

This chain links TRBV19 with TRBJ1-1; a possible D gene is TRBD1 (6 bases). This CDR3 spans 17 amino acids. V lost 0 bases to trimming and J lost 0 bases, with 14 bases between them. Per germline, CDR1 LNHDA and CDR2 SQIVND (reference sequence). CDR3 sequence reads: CASSIDLPGAMNTEAFF. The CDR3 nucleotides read TGTGCCAGTAGTATAGATCTGCCAGGGGCCATGAACACTGAAGCTTTCTTT.

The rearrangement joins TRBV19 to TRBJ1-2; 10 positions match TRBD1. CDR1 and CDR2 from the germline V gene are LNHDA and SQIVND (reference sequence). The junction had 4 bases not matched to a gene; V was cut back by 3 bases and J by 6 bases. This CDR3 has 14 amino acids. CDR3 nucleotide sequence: TGTGCCAGTAGTATGGGACAGGGGATCGATGGCTACACCTTC. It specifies CASSMGQGIDGYTF.

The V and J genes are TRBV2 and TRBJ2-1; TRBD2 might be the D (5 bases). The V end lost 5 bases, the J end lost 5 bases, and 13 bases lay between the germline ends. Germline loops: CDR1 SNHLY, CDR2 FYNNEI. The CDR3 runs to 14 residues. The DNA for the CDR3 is TGTGCCAGCAGTCAAAGACTAAACAACAATGAGCAGTTCTTC. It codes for CASSQRLNNNEQFF.

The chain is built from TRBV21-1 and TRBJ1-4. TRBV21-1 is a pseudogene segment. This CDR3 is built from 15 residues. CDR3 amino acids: CASSKGGATNEKLFF. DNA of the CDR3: TGTGCCAGCAGCAAAGGGGGAGCAACTAATGAAAAACTGTTTTTT.